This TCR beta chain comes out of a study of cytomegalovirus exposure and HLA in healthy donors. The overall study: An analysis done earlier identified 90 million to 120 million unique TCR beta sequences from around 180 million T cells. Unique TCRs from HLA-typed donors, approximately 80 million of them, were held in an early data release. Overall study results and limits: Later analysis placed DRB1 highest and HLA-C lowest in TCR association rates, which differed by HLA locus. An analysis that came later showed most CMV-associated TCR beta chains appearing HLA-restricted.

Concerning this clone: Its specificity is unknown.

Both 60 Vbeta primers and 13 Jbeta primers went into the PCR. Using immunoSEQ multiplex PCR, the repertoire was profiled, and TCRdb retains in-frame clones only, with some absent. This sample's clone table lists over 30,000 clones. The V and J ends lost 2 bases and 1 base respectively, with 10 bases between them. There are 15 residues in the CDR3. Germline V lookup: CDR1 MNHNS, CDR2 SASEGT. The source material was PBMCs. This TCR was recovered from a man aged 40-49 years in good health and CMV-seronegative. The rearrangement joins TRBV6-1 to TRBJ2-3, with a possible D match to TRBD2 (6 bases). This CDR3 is CASSELEGGTDTQYF. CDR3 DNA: TGTGCCAGCAGTGAACTGGAGGGTGGCACAGATACGCAGTATTTT.